This T cell receptor beta chain was sequenced in a study of molecular identifiers for immune sequencing clone quantification. TCRdb recomputed calls from the PCR reads with MiXCR, one row per CDR3 protein. The sample holds hundreds of thousands of distinct CDR3 sequences, 20% to 25% seen once. The CDR3 contains 16 residues. Germline V lookup: CDR1 SGHNT, CDR2 YENEEA. V shed 5 bases, J shed 5 bases, and the junction held 15 bases outside the gene matches. Sequenced material: naive CD8+ T cells from blood, with Jurkat cell RNA spiked in. As for subset: FACS-sorted CD8+CD4-CCR7+CD45RA+ naive T cells. The clonotype comes from a human donor in good health. Some libraries in this study had Jurkat cell RNA spiked in. V and J are TRBV11-3 and TRBJ2-7, with 7 bases that match TRBD2. CDR3 region: CASSPGAGLAGNEQYF. The CDR3 DNA follows: TGTGCCAGCAGCCCCGGAGCGGGGCTCGCAGGGAACGAGCAGTACTTC.